Shown below are 15 T cell receptor beta chains from a single sample sequenced in a study of T-cell reconstitution after alpha-beta-depleted transplantation in children. Unique molecular identifiers were incorporated during preparation of the TCRbeta library. TCRdb used MiXCR to reprocess the PCR reads, holding one entry per CDR3 protein. Of 200,000 to 250,000 distinct CDR3 sequences listed, around 8.4% are singletons. Sequencing used PBMCs, mostly from graft donor cells, obtained 360 days after TCRalphabeta/CD19-depleted stem cell transplant. These receptors were collected from a male patient between 2 and 10 years old who had a stem cell transplant for acute myeloid leukemia, so the T cells may come from the graft donor.

This clonotype occurred many times. The chain joins TRBV25-1 to TRBJ1-1; no clear D. Germline lookup yields CDR1 MGHDK and CDR2 SYGVNS. This CDR3 spans 11 amino acids. V lost 4 bases and J 5 bases, leaving 5 bases between the germline ends. The CDR3 is CASSGGTEAFF. In DNA, the CDR3 is TGTGCCAGCAGTGGGGGAACTGAAGCTTTCTTT.

The chain joins TRBV11-2 to TRBJ2-4, with TRBD2 identical over 8 bases. The V segment lost 0 bases and the J segment 3 bases; nucleotides outside the gene matches: 7. The CDR3 spans 17 residues. The germline V gene has CDR1 SGHAT and CDR2 FQNNGV. The CDR3: CASSLDVAGGLKNIQYF. In DNA form, the CDR3 reads TGTGCCAGCAGCTTAGATGTGGCGGGAGGCCTCAAAAACATTCAGTACTTC.

Many counts were recorded for this clonotype. V gene TRBV7-2 combines with J gene TRBJ2-1, with 7 bases fitting TRBD1. Trimming took 5 bases from V and 6 from J; bases not matched to a gene: 4. Germline CDR1 SGHTA, CDR2 FQGNSA. The CDR3 has 13 amino acids. The DNA of the CDR3 is TGTGCCAGCAGCGCCCGACAGGGCAATGAGCAGTTCTTC. Translated: CASSARQGNEQFF.

V gene TRBV29-1 combines with J gene TRBJ2-7; 9 bases fit TRBD1. The germline V gene encodes CDR1 SQVTM and CDR2 ANQGSEA. J gave up 2 bases and V 3 bases, and 8 bases lay outside the gene matches. The CDR3 runs to 15 residues. The CDR3 DNA is TGCAGCGTTGATGTCCCGGGACAGGGAACCTACGAGCAGTACTTC. Protein sequence: CSVDVPGQGTYEQYF.

The V call is TRBV27, the J call TRBJ1-2; TRBD1 matches 8 bases. The V gene end was trimmed by 4 bases and the J gene end by 4 bases; junction bases not matched to a gene: 2. Germline loops: CDR1 MNHEY, CDR2 SMNVEV (reference sequence). The CDR3 length is 13 residues. The CDR3 DNA follows: TGTGCCAGCAGTTCCACAGGGGGCTATGGCTACACCTTC. Its translation: CASSSTGGYGYTF.

This clonotype was detected many times. The chain is built from TRBV20-1 and TRBJ2-7, with D possibly matching TRBD2 (6 bases). From germline, CDR1 is DFQATT and CDR2 SNEGSKA (reference sequence). This CDR3 contains 14 residues. The V end lost 6 bases, the J end lost 0 bases, and 15 bases lay between the germline ends. The CDR3 is CSATDGSSSYEQYV. CDR3 nucleotide sequence: TGCAGTGCCACAGACGGGAGCAGCTCCTACGAGCAGTACGTC.

This clonotype was counted many times. The rearrangement links TRBV3-1 to TRBJ1-1; possibly TRBD1 for D (5 bases). Trimming removed 1 base at V and 5 bases at J, with 8 bases between. The CDR3 spans 13 residues. Germline loops: CDR1 LGHDT, CDR2 YNNKEL (reference sequence). CDR3 DNA sequence: TGTGCCAGCAGCCAAGGATGGGGGACTGAAGCTTTCTTT. This sequence encodes CASSQGWGTEAFF.

This clonotype has more than one count but fewer than ten. This chain joins TRBV7-3 and TRBJ1-4; D remains ambiguous. Germline CDR1 reads SGHTA; CDR2 reads FQGTGA. V gave up 3 bases and J gave up 7 bases, with 9 bases separating them. The CDR3 extends over 13 amino acids. The CDR3 DNA is TGTGCCAGCAGCTTGTGGGCTGGTGAAAAACTGTTTTTT. Translated, it gives CASSLWAGEKLFF. The complete variable domain, with remaining parts taken from reference TRBV7-3 and TRBJ1-4, reads GAGVSQTPSNKVTEKGKYVELRCDPISGHTALYWYRQSLGQGPEFLIYFQGTGAADDSGLPNDRFFAVRPEGSVSTLKIQRTERGDSAVYLCASSLWAGEKLFFGSGTQLSVL.

This clonotype has just a few counts. The chain joins TRBV18 to TRBJ2-7; TRBD1 is a possible D gene (6 bases). Germline CDR1 is KGHSH and CDR2 is LQKENI. There are 15 residues in the CDR3. The ends were cut back, 1 base at V and 3 bases at J, with 13 bases in the middle. CDR3 in amino acids: CASSPRATGYYEQYV. In DNA form, the CDR3 reads TGTGCCAGCTCACCACGAGCGACAGGTTACTACGAGCAGTACGTC.

Ten or more counts support this clonotype. The CDR3 here is CASRPRTREGDTQYF. CDR3 DNA: TGTGCCAGCAGACCCAGGACTAGAGAGGGAGATACGCAGTATTTT. The rearrangement links TRBV12-3 or TRBV12-4 to TRBJ2-3, with 7 bases lining up with TRBD2. There are 15 residues in the CDR3. Trimming cost V 6 bases and J 5 bases; bases outside gene matches: 11.

In its sample, this clonotype was seen many times. The chain combines TRBV29-1 with TRBJ1-2, with D hard to call. The CDR3 is made up of 12 amino acids. Germline lookup yields CDR1 SQVTM and CDR2 ANQGSEA. The V gene lost 4 bases and the J gene lost 4 bases, with 10 bases spanning the gap. CDR3 DNA: TGCAGCGTTGCATTGGGTGCCTATGGCTACACCTTC. Protein: CSVALGAYGYTF.

This chain uses TRBV2 with TRBJ1-5, with 7 positions matching TRBD1. J gave up 5 bases and V 4 bases, and 14 bases lay outside the gene matches. This CDR3 contains 17 residues. CDR1 SNHLY and CDR2 FYNNEI come from the germline V gene. As DNA, the CDR3 is TGTGCCAGCAGTGTAACAGGGGAACGCTACTATTATCAGCCCCAGCATTTT. Translation gives CASSVTGERYYYQPQHF.

The sample holds many counts of this clonotype. The chain links TRBV12-3 or TRBV12-4 to TRBJ2-1, with 12 bases fitting TRBD2. J gave up 5 bases and V 6 bases, and 2 bases lay outside the gene matches. The CDR3 spans 14 residues. The CDR3 bases are TGTGCCAGCAGCTCTAGCGGGAGGGACAATGAGCAGTTCTTC. Amino acid sequence: CASSSSGRDNEQFF.

This clonotype was found a few times. The chain recombines TRBV20-1 with TRBJ2-1, with a possible D match to TRBD1 (5 bases). V lost 5 bases, J lost 1 base, and 18 bases lay in between. Germline-derived CDR1 and CDR2 are DFQATT and SNEGSKA (reference sequence). This CDR3 contains 16 residues. The CDR3 loop reads CSALTFGALSYNEQFF. The CDR3 coding sequence is TGCAGTGCTCTGACTTTTGGGGCCCTATCCTACAATGAGCAGTTCTTC.

In its sample, this clonotype was seen many times. The genes are TRBV12-3 or TRBV12-4 and TRBJ2-2; D is ambiguous. V lost 3 bases and J lost 7, with 15 bases in between. The CDR3 is 15 residues long. The CDR3 DNA reads TGTGCCAGCAGTTTTATCGGGTCCCGCAGCGGGGAGCTGTTTTTT. This sequence encodes CASSFIGSRSGELFF.